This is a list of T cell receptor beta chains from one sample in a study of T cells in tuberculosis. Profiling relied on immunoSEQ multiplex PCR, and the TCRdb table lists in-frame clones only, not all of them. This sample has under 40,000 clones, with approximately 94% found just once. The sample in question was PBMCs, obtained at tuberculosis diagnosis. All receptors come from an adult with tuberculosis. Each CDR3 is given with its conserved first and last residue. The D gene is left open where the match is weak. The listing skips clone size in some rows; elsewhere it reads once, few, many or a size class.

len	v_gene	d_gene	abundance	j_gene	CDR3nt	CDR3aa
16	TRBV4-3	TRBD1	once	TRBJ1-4	TGCGCCAGCAGCCAAGATAGGCCAGGGGGAAATGAAAAACTGTTTTTT	CASSQDRPGGNEKLFF
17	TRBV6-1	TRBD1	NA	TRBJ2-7	TGTGCCAGCAGTGAAGCCCTGAGGACAGGGGCCCTCTACGAGCAGTACTTC	CASSEALRTGALYEQYF
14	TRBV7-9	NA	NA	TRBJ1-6	TGTGCCAGCAGCTCCGGGAATTATAATTCACCCCTCCACTTT	CASSSGNYNSPLHF
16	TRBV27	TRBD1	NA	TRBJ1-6	TGTGCCAGCAGTCTTTTTCCCGGGACAGGTAGTTCACCCCTCCACTTT	CASSLFPGTGSSPLHF
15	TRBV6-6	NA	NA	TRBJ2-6	TGTGCCAGCAGTTCACAGGGACCCGGGGCCAACGTCCTGACTTTC	CASSSQGPGANVLTF
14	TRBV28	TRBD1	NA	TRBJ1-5	TGTGCCAGCAGTGGGGGACAGTTCAATCAGCCCCAGCATTTT	CASSGGQFNQPQHF
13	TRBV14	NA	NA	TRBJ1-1	TGTGCCAGCAAGTTTGCGGGCTCAGGTAAAGCTTTCTTT	CASKFAGSGKAFF
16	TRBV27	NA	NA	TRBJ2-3	TGTGCCAGCAGTTTAGACTCAGGAGGGCCCCGGGATACGCAGTATTTT	CASSLDSGGPRDTQYF
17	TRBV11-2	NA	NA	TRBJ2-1	TGTGCCAGCAGCTTAGGCCCCGTAACAGGACACGACAATGAGCAGTTCTTC	CASSLGPVTGHDNEQFF
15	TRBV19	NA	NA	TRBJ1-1	TGTGCCAGTAGTCAGAACCTACTAATGAACACTGAAGCTTTCTTT	CASSQNLLMNTEAFF
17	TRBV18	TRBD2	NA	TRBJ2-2	TGTGCCAGCTCACCACCGAGTGGACTAGATAACACCGGGGAGCTGTTTTTT	CASSPPSGLDNTGELFF
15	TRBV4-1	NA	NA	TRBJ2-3	TGCGCCAGCAGCCCGATGAGATCGAGCACAGATACGCAGTATTTT	CASSPMRSSTDTQYF
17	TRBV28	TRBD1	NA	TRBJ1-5	TGTGCCAGCAGTCGACCGGGCGACAGGGCCGGCAATCAGCCCCAGCATTTT	CASSRPGDRAGNQPQHF
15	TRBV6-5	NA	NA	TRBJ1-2	TGTGCCAGCAGTTACTCGTCGACAGCCGGCTATGGCTACACCTTC	CASSYSSTAGYGYTF
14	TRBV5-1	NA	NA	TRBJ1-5	TGCGCCAGCAGCTTGGTAGGGGGTGGCCAGCCCCAGCATTTT	CASSLVGGGQPQHF
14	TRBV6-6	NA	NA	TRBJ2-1	TGTGCCAGCAGTTACTCGTTACAGAGCAATGAGCAGTTCTTC	CASSYSLQSNEQFF
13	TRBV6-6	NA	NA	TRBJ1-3	TGTGCCAGCAGTTACGGCCAGGGTGGCACCATATATTTT	CASSYGQGGTIYF
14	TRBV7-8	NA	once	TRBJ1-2	TGTGCCAGCAGCTTAGTGGGGAGCGTAGCTGGCTACACCTTC	CASSLVGSVAGYTF
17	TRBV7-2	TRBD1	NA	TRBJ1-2	TGTGCCAGCAGCTTAGACCCGGGACAGGGTGGGTCGGGGGGCTACACCTTC	CASSLDPGQGGSGGYTF
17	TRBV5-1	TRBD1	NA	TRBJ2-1	TGCGCCAGCAGCTTGGTGTCGGGACAGGGTGATGGGAGTGAGCAGTTCTTC	CASSLVSGQGDGSEQFF
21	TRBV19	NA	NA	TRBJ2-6	TGTGCCACTTACCCCAGATGGGACACGAAAGACTTAATCTCTGGGGCCAACGTCCTGACTTTC	CATYPRWDTKDLISGANVLTF
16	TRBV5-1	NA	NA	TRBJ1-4	TGCGCCAGCAGCGTCACCTTGCGCGCAACTAATGAAAAACTGTTTTTT	CASSVTLRATNEKLFF
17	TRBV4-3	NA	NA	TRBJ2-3	TGCGCCAGCAGCCAATTGCTCAGCGGTACTAGCACAGATACGCAGTATTTT	CASSQLLSGTSTDTQYF
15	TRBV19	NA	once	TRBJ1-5	TGTGCCAGTAGTATGGGTCAGGGTAGCAATCAGCCCCAGCATTTT	CASSMGQGSNQPQHF
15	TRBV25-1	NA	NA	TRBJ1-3	TGTGCCAGCAGCCCGACAGCGAGCTCTGGAAACACCATATATTTT	CASSPTASSGNTIYF
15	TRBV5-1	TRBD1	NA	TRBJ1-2	TGCGCCAGCAGCTTGGCCGGGACAGGGGTGAAAGGCTACACCTTC	CASSLAGTGVKGYTF
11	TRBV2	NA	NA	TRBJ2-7	TGTGCCAGCAGTGAGCGGTCTGAGCAGTACTTC	CASSERSEQYF
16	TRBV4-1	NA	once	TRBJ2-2	TGCGCCAGCAGCCAAATCCCCGGGAGTTACACCGGGGAGCTGTTTTTT	CASSQIPGSYTGELFF
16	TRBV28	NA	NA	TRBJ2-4	TGTGCCAGCAGTTCAGGGGAACTAATAGCCAAAAACATTCAGTACTTC	CASSSGELIAKNIQYF
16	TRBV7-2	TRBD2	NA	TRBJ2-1	TGTGCCAGCAGCTTAGCGGGCCTAGCGGGGGGACGATCCCCCTTCTTC	CASSLAGLAGGRSPFF
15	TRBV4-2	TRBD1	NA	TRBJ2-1	TGTGCCAGCAGCCAAGGCTACCGACAGGGAAATGAGCAGTTCTTC	CASSQGYRQGNEQFF
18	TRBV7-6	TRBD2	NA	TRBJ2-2	TGTGCCAGCAGCCTCCGAGGAGGTAGCGGGGGGGCCTCCGGGGAGCTGTTTTTT	CASSLRGGSGGASGELFF
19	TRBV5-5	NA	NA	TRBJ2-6	TGTGCCAGCAGCTTGCCCGACAGTTTTTTCCGCTCTGGGGCCAACGTCCTGACTTTC	CASSLPDSFFRSGANVLTF
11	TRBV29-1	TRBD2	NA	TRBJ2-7	TGCAGCGTCCGCGACCCGGGACTAGAGTTCTTC	CSVRDPGLEFF
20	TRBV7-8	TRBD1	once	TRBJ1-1	TGTGCCAGCAGCTTAAACCCACTTTACCGGGACAGCGAGGTGAACACTGAAGCTTTCTTT	CASSLNPLYRDSEVNTEAFF
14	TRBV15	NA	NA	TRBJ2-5	TGTGCCACCAGCAGAGATCAGTACCAAGAGACCCAGTACTTC	CATSRDQYQETQYF
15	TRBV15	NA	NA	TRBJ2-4	TGTGCCACCAGCAGAGATTTATTAGCCAAAAACATTCAGTACTTC	CATSRDLLAKNIQYF
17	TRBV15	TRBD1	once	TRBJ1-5	TGTGCCACCAGCAGACAAAAGACAGGGCTTGAGAATCAGCCCCAGCATTTT	CATSRQKTGLENQPQHF
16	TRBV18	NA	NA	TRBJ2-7	TGTGCCAGCTCACCTACGACGGGCCCCGAGGGGGACGAGCAGTACTTC	CASSPTTGPEGDEQYF
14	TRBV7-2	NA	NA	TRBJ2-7	TGTGCCAGCAGCCCCGGGCTGGGGCGATACGAGCAGTACTTC	CASSPGLGRYEQYF
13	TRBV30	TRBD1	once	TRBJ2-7	TGTGCCTGGAGTGATAGGGGGCTTGGCGAGCAGTACTTC	CAWSDRGLGEQYF
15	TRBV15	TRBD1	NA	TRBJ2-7	TGTGCCACCAGCAGAAAGGGACAGGGGCCCTACGAGCAGTACTTC	CATSRKGQGPYEQYF
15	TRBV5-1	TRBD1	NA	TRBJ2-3	TGCGCCAGCAGCGTGACAGGGTTCGACACAGATACGCAGTATTTT	CASSVTGFDTDTQYF
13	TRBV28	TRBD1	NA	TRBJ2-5	TGTGCCAGCAGTTCCGGGACAGAGAAGACCCAGTACTTC	CASSSGTEKTQYF
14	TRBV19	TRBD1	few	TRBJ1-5	TGTGCCAGTAGGCGCGGGACAGCCTTTGCTCCCCAGCATTTT	CASRRGTAFAPQHF
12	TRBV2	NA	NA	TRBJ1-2	TGTGCCAGCAGTGGCGAAAACTATGGCTACACCTTC	CASSGENYGYTF
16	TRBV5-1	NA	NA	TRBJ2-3	TGCGCCAGCAGCTTGGTGGGGGCGGGAGTGACAGATACGCAGTATTTT	CASSLVGAGVTDTQYF
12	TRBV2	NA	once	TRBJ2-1	TGTGCCAGCGGGAGTGGGACTTTGGAGCAGTTCTTC	CASGSGTLEQFF
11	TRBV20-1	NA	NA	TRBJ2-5	TGCAGTGCTAGAGACTCGGAGACCCAGTACTTC	CSARDSETQYF
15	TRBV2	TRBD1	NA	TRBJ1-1	TGTGCCAGCAGTAAACAGGGGGCAACGAACACTGAAGCTTTCTTT	CASSKQGATNTEAFF
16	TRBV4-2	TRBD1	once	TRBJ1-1	TGTGCCAGCAGCCAACTTGTGCGGACAGGGAACACTGAAGCTTTCTTT	CASSQLVRTGNTEAFF